These 18 T cell receptor beta chains were all obtained from the same sample, sequenced in a study of radiotherapy plus CTLA-4 blockade in lung cancer. Repertoires were generated with immunoSEQ multiplex PCR, while TCRdb's copy carries only in-frame clones and drops some. The sample has 65,000 to 85,000 clones; roughly four fifths are singletons. Source: peripheral blood, taken from a patient treated with radiotherapy plus ipilimumab. The receptors originated from a human donor with non-small cell lung cancer whose response to radiotherapy plus ipilimumab could not be evaluated. Some clones in this sample may be carry-over from other donors' samples.

The chain is built from TRBV2 and TRBJ1-1, with D maybe TRBD1 (5 bases). Trimming pared 2 bases from V and 11 bases from J, leaving 18 bases between. In germline, CDR1 is SNHLY, CDR2 FYNNEI. The CDR3 extends over 14 amino acids. The CDR3 region is CASSEISRGDRAFF. CDR3 coding DNA: TGTGCCAGCAGTGAAATATCACGCGGGGACCGGGCTTTCTTT.

In its sample, this clone was seen once. The V call is TRBV4-3, the J call TRBJ2-1; 8 bases agree with TRBD2. The CDR3 runs 17 residues. Germline V gives CDR1 LGHNA, CDR2 YSLEER. With V trimmed by 0 bases and J by 8 bases, 12 bases remained unmatched. CDR3 sequence reads: CASSQDHQRGTSHEQFF. In DNA, the CDR3 is TGCGCCAGCAGCCAAGATCACCAGCGGGGGACCAGCCATGAGCAGTTCTTC.

The V call is TRBV6-5, the J call TRBJ2-7, with TRBD1 matching 9 bases. V shed 0 bases and J 3 bases; nucleotides not matched to a gene: 3. Looked up from germline, CDR1 is MNHEY and CDR2 is SVGAGI. The CDR3 contains 15 residues. The CDR3 DNA reads as TGTGCCAGCAGTTACTCCGGGACAGGGAACTACGAGCAGTACTTC. Protein sequence: CASSYSGTGNYEQYF.

V gene TRBV15 combines with J gene TRBJ1-6, with D possibly being TRBD1 (5 bases). This CDR3 has 14 residues. Germline V gives CDR1 LNHNV, CDR2 YYDKDF (reference sequence). Trimming took off 3 bases at V and 7 bases at J, with 10 bases between the two ends. The CDR3 reads CATSSRDLNSPLHF. CDR3 DNA: TGTGCCACCAGCAGCCGGGACTTAAATTCACCCCTCCACTTT.

The rearrangement links TRBV18 to TRBJ2-5, with a weak D call TRBD1 (5 bases). Per the germline V gene, CDR1 is KGHSH and CDR2 is LQKENI. The CDR3 totals 14 residues. V was cut by 6 bases and J by 3 bases, with 14 bases left in between. Here the CDR3 reads CASSPDSLKETQYF. The CDR3, as DNA: TGTGCCAGCTCTCCTGACAGCCTTAAAGAGACCCAGTACTTC.

This clone was seen only once. V usage is TRBV11-2 and J usage is TRBJ1-1; TRBD1 aligns across 11 bases. The CDR3 runs to 15 residues. Per germline, CDR1 SGHAT and CDR2 FQNNGV. V shed 0 bases, J shed 6 bases, and the junction held 3 bases outside the gene matches. The CDR3 loop reads CASSLDRTGGSEAFF. CDR3 nucleotide sequence: TGTGCCAGCAGCTTAGATAGGACAGGGGGCTCTGAAGCTTTCTTT.

V usage is TRBV5-6 and J usage is TRBJ1-4, with D tentatively TRBD1 (5 bases). This CDR3 contains 14 residues. Germline assignment: CDR1 SGHDT and CDR2 YYEEEE. The V end lost 4 bases, the J end lost 7 bases, and 14 bases lay between the germline ends. The CDR3 DNA reads as TGTGCCAGCAGCCGCGGGACTAATGGTGAAAAACTGTTTTTT. Its protein product is CASSRGTNGEKLFF.

The chain is built from TRBV29-1 and TRBJ1-3; TRBD1 matches at 10 bases. V was pared by 6 bases and J by 2 bases, with 4 bases of the junction left unmatched. The CDR3 is 14 residues long. Germline V gene data show CDR1 as SQVTM and CDR2 as ANQGSEA. CDR3 sequence reads: CSVWDRGAGNTIYF. DNA of the CDR3: TGCAGCGTGTGGGACAGGGGTGCTGGAAACACCATATATTTT.

This chain links TRBV5-1 with TRBJ1-6; D is possibly TRBD1 (5 bases). This CDR3 has 15 amino acids. CDR1 is SGHRS, CDR2 YFSETQ, per germline. V lost 0 bases, J lost 7 bases, and 11 bases lay in between. In DNA, the CDR3 is TGCGCCAGCAGCTTGGGCGGGGGTTTGAATTCACCCCTCCACTTT. Encoded protein: CASSLGGGLNSPLHF.

This chain links TRBV10-3 with TRBJ2-7, with D possibly matching TRBD2 (5 bases). This CDR3 is 16 amino acids long. The germline V and J ends were trimmed by 0 bases and 0 bases, with 12 bases remaining between them. CDR1 and CDR2 (germline): ENHRY, SYGVKD. This chain's CDR3 is CAISESRDQGSYEQYF. The CDR3 coding sequence is TGTGCCATCAGTGAGTCCCGGGATCAAGGCTCCTACGAGCAGTACTTC.

This sequence joins TRBV28 and TRBJ1-1, with D tentatively TRBD1 (5 bases). V was cut by 5 bases and J by 4 bases, with 8 bases left in between. The CDR3 runs 12 residues. Germline V gene sequence: CDR1 MDHEN, CDR2 SYDVKM. CDR3 coding DNA: TGTGCCAGCAGTCTAACAGGCACTGAAGCTTTCTTT. Translated, it gives CASSLTGTEAFF. Full variable domain (remainder filled in from reference TRBV28 and TRBJ1-1): DVKVTQSSRYLVKRTGEKVFLECVQDMDHENMFWYRQDPGLGLRLIYFSYDVKMKEKGDIPEGYSVSREKKERFSLILESASTNQTSMYLCASSLTGTEAFFGQGTRLTVV.

J is TRBJ1-5 and V is TRBV7-9, with a tentative D call TRBD1 (5 bases). This CDR3 contains 12 residues. V shed 3 bases and J shed 7 bases, with 7 bases lying between them. Germline V gene data show CDR1 as SEHNR and CDR2 as FQNEAQ (reference sequence). As DNA, the CDR3 is TGTGCCAGCAGCTTGGGGGGGCAGCCCCAGCATTTT. Translating gives CASSLGGQPQHF.

The genes are TRBV28 and TRBJ1-5, with D possibly TRBD1 on 5 matching bases. Germline V CDR1 and CDR2: MDHEN, SYDVKM. The germline V and J ends were trimmed by 6 bases and 9 bases, with 24 bases remaining between them. The CDR3 is 16 amino acids. This CDR3 reads CASRLAGDPSYSPQHF. The CDR3 nucleotides read TGTGCCAGCAGGCTCGCGGGGGACCCTAGTTATTCGCCCCAGCATTTT.

This clone showed up just once. The chain uses TRBV6-5 and TRBJ1-1; D gene unclear. In germline, CDR1 is MNHEY, CDR2 SVGAGI. The CDR3 contains 14 residues. V gave up 0 bases and J gave up 1 base, with 6 bases separating them. Here the CDR3 reads CASSYSGENTEAFF. In DNA form, the CDR3 reads TGTGCCAGCAGTTACTCGGGAGAGAACACTGAAGCTTTCTTT.

This chain joins TRBV10-3 and TRBJ2-7; possible D gene TRBD2, 6 bases. This CDR3 is 12 amino acids long. Trimming pared 6 bases from V and 2 bases from J, leaving 8 bases between. Germline CDR1 is ENHRY and CDR2 is SYGVKD. The CDR3 coding sequence is TGTGCCATCAGGGGGGGAACCTACGAGCAGTACTTC. Its protein product is CAIRGGTYEQYF.

This clone appeared once. CDR3 DNA: TGCGCCAGCAGCTGGGGGGGAACGGGGGAGCTGTTTTTT. The encoded protein is CASSWGGTGELFF. J is TRBJ2-2 and V is TRBV5-1; 7 positions agree with TRBD2. The CDR3 has 13 amino acids. With V trimmed by 3 bases and J by 8 bases, 4 bases remained unmatched. Looked up from germline, CDR1 is SGHRS and CDR2 is YFSETQ.

This chain connects TRBV4-3 to TRBJ2-7; TRBD1 agrees at 10 bases. V gave up 0 bases and J gave up 4 bases; unmatched junction bases: 9. The CDR3 is 17 residues long. Germline CDR1 reads LGHNA; CDR2 reads YSLEER. This chain's CDR3 is CASSQDSGQGWAYEQYF. In DNA, the CDR3 is TGCGCCAGCAGCCAAGATTCGGGACAGGGGTGGGCTTACGAGCAGTACTTC.

In this sample, this clone turned up a few times. This chain uses TRBV7-2 with TRBJ2-1; D possibly corresponds to TRBD1 (5 bases). The V end lost 6 bases, the J end lost 0 bases, and 12 bases lay between the germline ends. This CDR3 contains 15 residues. Germline CDR1 SGHTA, CDR2 FQGNSA. The CDR3 spells CASRDGQSSYNEQFF. In DNA form, the CDR3 reads TGTGCCAGCAGAGATGGACAAAGCTCCTACAATGAGCAGTTCTTC. The full variable domain, with the rest looked up from reference TRBV7-2 and TRBJ2-1, is GAGVSQSPSNKVTEKGKDVELRCDPISGHTALYWYRQSLGQGLEFLIYFQGNSAPDKSGLPSDRFSAERTGGSVSTLTIQRTQQEDSAVYLCASRDGQSSYNEQFFGPGTRLTVL.